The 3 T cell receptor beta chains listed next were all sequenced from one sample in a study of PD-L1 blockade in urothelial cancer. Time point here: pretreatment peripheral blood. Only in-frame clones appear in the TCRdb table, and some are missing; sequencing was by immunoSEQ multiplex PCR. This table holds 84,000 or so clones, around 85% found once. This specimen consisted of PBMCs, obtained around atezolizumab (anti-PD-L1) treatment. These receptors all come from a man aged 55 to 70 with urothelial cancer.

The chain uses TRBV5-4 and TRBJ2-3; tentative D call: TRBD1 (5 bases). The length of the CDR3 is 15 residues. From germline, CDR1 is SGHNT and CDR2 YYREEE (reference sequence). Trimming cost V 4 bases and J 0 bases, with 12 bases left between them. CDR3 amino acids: CASSAGQISTDTQYF. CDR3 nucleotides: TGTGCCAGCAGCGCCGGACAAATTAGCACAGATACGCAGTATTTT.

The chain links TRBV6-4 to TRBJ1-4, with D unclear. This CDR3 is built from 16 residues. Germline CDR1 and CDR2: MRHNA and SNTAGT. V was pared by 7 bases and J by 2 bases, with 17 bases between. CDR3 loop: CASTHPAGNTNEKLFF. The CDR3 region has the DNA TGTGCCAGCACCCACCCGGCGGGAAATACTAATGAAAAACTGTTTTTT.

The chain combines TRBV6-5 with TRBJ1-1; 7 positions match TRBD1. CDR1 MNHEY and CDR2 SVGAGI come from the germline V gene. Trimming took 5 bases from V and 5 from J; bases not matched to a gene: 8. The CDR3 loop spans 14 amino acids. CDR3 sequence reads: CASSRDRDKTEAFF. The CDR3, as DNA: TGTGCCAGCAGTCGCGACAGGGATAAAACTGAAGCTTTCTTT.